Listed here are 16 T cell receptor beta chains from one sample, sequenced in a study of blood T cell repertoires in COVID-19. This table comes from immunoSEQ multiplex PCR, and its TCRdb copy is limited to in-frame clones, with some not included. The top ten clones hold approximately 8.1% of a sample with 210,000 or so clones, roughly 86% of them seen once. The sequenced sample was peripheral blood. The receptors were sampled from a woman aged 45-60 years with active or convalescent COVID-19.

The chain combines TRBV25-1 with TRBJ2-1; a possible D gene is TRBD2 (6 bases). The length of the CDR3 is 16 residues. V was trimmed by 1 base and J by 2 bases, leaving 12 bases between them. Looked up from germline, CDR1 is MGHDK and CDR2 is SYGVNS. In DNA, the CDR3 is TGTGCCAGCAGTGAATCCCGACAGCGGGCCTACAATGAGCAGTTCTTC. It specifies CASSESRQRAYNEQFF.

The rearrangement uses TRBV5-1 and TRBJ2-1; possible D gene TRBD2, 5 bases. V lost 0 bases and J lost 10, with 17 bases in between. Germline V gene sequence: CDR1 SGHRS, CDR2 YFSETQ. The CDR3 contains 15 residues. CDR3 nucleotide sequence: TGCGCCAGCAGCTTGGACGGCTATCTGGAGGTGGAGCAGTTCTTC. It yields the protein CASSLDGYLEVEQFF.

This clone was counted once. V usage is TRBV7-2 and J usage is TRBJ1-2; D unclear. The CDR3 is 11 amino acids. The V gene lost 6 bases and the J gene lost 14 bases, with 16 bases spanning the gap. CDR1 is SGHTA and CDR2 is FQGNSA in the germline V gene. CDR3 sequence (DNA): TGTGCCAGCAGTTCAGACCGACTCGAGACCTTC. Encoded protein: CASSSDRLETF.

This clone was seen just once. The chain employs TRBV19 and TRBJ2-3; D is unclear. The V end lost 3 bases, the J end lost 4 bases, and 11 bases lay between the germline ends. CDR1 LNHDA and CDR2 SQIVND come from the germline V gene (reference sequence). This CDR3 spans 14 amino acids. The CDR3 loop reads CASSILGRSDTQYF. In nucleotides, the CDR3 is TGTGCCAGTAGTATCCTAGGTAGATCAGATACGCAGTATTTT. The whole variable domain, remainder taken from reference TRBV19 and TRBJ2-3, is DGGITQSPKYLFRKEGQNVTLSCEQNLNHDAMYWYRQDPGQGLRLIYYSQIVNDFQKGDIAEGYSVSREKKESFPLTVTSAQKNPTAFYLCASSILGRSDTQYFGPGTRLTVL.

The chain is built from TRBV18 and TRBJ1-1; D remains unclear. CDR3 length: 13 residues. V lost 6 bases to trimming and J lost 4 bases, with 12 bases between them. The V gene's germline CDR1 is KGHSH and CDR2 LQKENI. CDR3 amino acids: CASSPAGGTEAFF. The CDR3 DNA is TGTGCCAGCTCCCCTGCAGGAGGCACTGAAGCTTTCTTT. Full variable domain (rest looked up from reference TRBV18 and TRBJ1-1): NAGVMQNPRHLVRRRGQEARLRCSPMKGHSHVYWYRQLPEEGLKFMVYLQKENIIDESGMPKERFSAEFPKEGPSILRIQQVVRGDSAAYFCASSPAGGTEAFFGQGTRLTVV.

This chain links TRBV18 with TRBJ2-3; D ambiguous. Germline CDR1 is KGHSH and CDR2 is LQKENI. Trimming removed 3 bases from V and 2 bases from J, with 15 bases in between. This CDR3 has 16 residues. The CDR3 reads CASSPTASRVTDTQYF. The DNA of the CDR3 is TGTGCCAGCTCACCTACGGCCTCACGGGTCACAGATACGCAGTATTTT.

The chain employs TRBV4-1 and TRBJ1-4; 8 bases are shared with TRBD1. CDR3 length: 17 amino acids. Per germline, CDR1 MGHRA and CDR2 YSYEKL. With V trimmed by 1 base and J by 1 base, 5 bases remained unmatched. The CDR3 region is CASSQVPGGVTNEKLFF. For the CDR3, the DNA is TGCGCCAGCAGCCAAGTCCCAGGGGGCGTAACTAATGAAAAACTGTTTTTT.

The chain carries TRBV27 and TRBJ2-7; maybe TRBD1 (6 bases). Germline-derived CDR1 and CDR2 are MNHEY and SMNVEV (reference sequence). The CDR3 consists of 13 residues. With 6 bases removed from V and 3 bases from J, the gap between germline ends came to 12 bases. The CDR3 here is CASRGGPNYEQYF. In DNA form, the CDR3 reads TGTGCCAGCAGAGGGGGTCCGAACTACGAGCAGTACTTC.

The CDR3 DNA follows: TGTGCCAGCAGCCCGCTTATTCTATCACCCCTCCACTTT. As protein: CASSPLILSPLHF. The rearrangement joins TRBV12-3 or TRBV12-4 to TRBJ1-6, with D unresolved. The CDR3 totals 13 residues. Trimming took 6 bases from V and 10 from J, leaving 13 bases between them.

This chain links TRBV5-4 with TRBJ1-1; 7 nucleotides align to TRBD1. J was trimmed by 4 bases and V by 2 bases; bases with no gene match: 11. The CDR3 spans 16 residues. CDR1 is SGHNT and CDR2 is YYREEE in the germline V gene (reference sequence). The CDR3 DNA is TGTGCCAGCAGCTTAAGTAGGAGGGGGCGAGGCACTGAAGCTTTCTTT. As protein: CASSLSRRGRGTEAFF.

V and J are TRBV6-4 and TRBJ2-4; no definite D call. The germline CDR1 and CDR2 sequences are MRHNA and SNTAGT. The CDR3 has 13 residues. Trimming pared 4 bases from V and 6 bases from J, leaving 10 bases between. CDR3 loop: CASSAVVGNIQYF. Here the CDR3 DNA reads TGTGCCAGCAGTGCGGTGGTCGGAAACATTCAGTACTTC.

The chain uses TRBV6-1 and TRBJ1-2, with 8 positions matching TRBD1. The germline gives CDR1 MNHNS, CDR2 SASEGT. The CDR3 contains 14 residues. J was trimmed by 8 bases and V by 3 bases; bases with no gene match: 8. The CDR3 here is CASSDSGGRGGYTF. The CDR3, as DNA: TGTGCCAGCAGTGATTCAGGGGGCCGGGGAGGCTACACCTTC.

This chain uses TRBV29-1 with TRBJ1-2, with 8 bases aligning to TRBD1. The length of the CDR3 is 18 residues. The germline V gene has CDR1 SQVTM and CDR2 ANQGSEA. Germline trimming cut 1 base from V and 7 bases from J; bases unmatched to any gene: 20. The CDR3 region is CSVEASGRPGGGLGGYTF. Here the CDR3 DNA reads TGCAGCGTTGAAGCCTCAGGTCGGCCAGGGGGCGGACTAGGTGGCTACACCTTC.

This chain joins TRBV28 and TRBJ1-5, with no clear D. Germline loops: CDR1 MDHEN, CDR2 SYDVKM. Trimming cost V 8 bases and J 6 bases, with 8 bases left between them. This CDR3 region has 11 residues. In DNA form, the CDR3 reads TGTGCCAGCTCCAGCGGTCAGCCCCAGCATTTT. It is translated as CASSSGQPQHF.

The chain has TRBV30 and TRBJ2-7, with D perhaps TRBD1 (6 bases). V was pared by 5 bases and J by 3 bases, with 20 bases between. This CDR3 has 15 residues. Germline CDR1 is GTSNPN and CDR2 is SVGIG (reference sequence). This CDR3 is CAWDSSSRDNYEQYF. The CDR3 DNA reads as TGTGCCTGGGACAGTTCTTCCAGGGACAACTACGAGCAGTACTTC.

This clone was recorded once. This chain links TRBV9 with TRBJ2-7; TRBD2 matches at 11 bases. Germline V lookup: CDR1 SGDLS, CDR2 YYNGEE. CDR3 length equals 19 residues. Trimming cost V 4 bases and J 2 bases; bases outside gene matches: 17. The CDR3 is CASSPPPGLAVSRPYEQYF. CDR3 coding DNA: TGTGCCAGCAGCCCACCCCCGGGACTAGCGGTTTCTCGTCCCTACGAGCAGTACTTC. The full variable domain, its missing parts supplied by reference TRBV9 and TRBJ2-7, is DSGVTQTPKHLITATGQRVTLRCSPRSGDLSVYWYQQSLDQGLQFLIQYYNGEERAKGNILERFSAQQFPDLHSELNLSSLELGDSALYFCASSPPPGLAVSRPYEQYFGPGTRLTVT.